The sequence of this T cell receptor beta chain was determined in a study of T cell responses to AZD1222 COVID-19 vaccine. TCRdb's table, derived via immunoSEQ multiplex PCR, lists solely in-frame clones and lacks some. Of some 140,000 clones in the sample, approximately 85% were seen once. V lost 4 bases, J lost 7 bases, and 6 bases stayed unmatched. Looked up from germline, CDR1 is SQVTM and CDR2 is ANQGSEA. The CDR3 sequence is 13 residues long. Points on this clone: Its antigen is currently unknown.

Study-wide results and limits: Spike-wide vaccine-associated CD4 TCRs dominated at 160-218 and 743-854. Spike-specific TCR breadth and depth went up after people got two AZD1222 doses. Females outnumbered males among donors, who were mostly white British; clonal diversity was possibly underestimated.

This clonotype originated in an adult who received the MenACWY meningococcal vaccine as a control. The chain recombines TRBV29-1 with TRBJ2-1, with TRBD1 matching 8 bases. Sequenced material: peripheral blood, taken 28 days after the second dose of the MenACWY control vaccine. The DNA for the CDR3 is TGCAGCGTTGGGCAGGGGGCGGGTAATGAGCAGTTCTTC. Translated, it gives CSVGQGAGNEQFF.